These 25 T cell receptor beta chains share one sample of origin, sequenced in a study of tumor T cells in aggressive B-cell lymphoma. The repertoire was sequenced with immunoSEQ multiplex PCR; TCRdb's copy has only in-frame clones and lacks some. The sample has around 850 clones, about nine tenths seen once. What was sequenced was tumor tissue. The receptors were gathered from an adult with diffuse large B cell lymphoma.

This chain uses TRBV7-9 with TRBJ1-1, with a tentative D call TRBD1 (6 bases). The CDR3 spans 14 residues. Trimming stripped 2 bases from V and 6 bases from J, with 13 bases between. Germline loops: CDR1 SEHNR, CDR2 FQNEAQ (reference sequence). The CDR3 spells CASSLRTDVAEAFF. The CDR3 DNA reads TGTGCCAGCAGCTTAAGGACAGATGTGGCTGAAGCTTTCTTT.

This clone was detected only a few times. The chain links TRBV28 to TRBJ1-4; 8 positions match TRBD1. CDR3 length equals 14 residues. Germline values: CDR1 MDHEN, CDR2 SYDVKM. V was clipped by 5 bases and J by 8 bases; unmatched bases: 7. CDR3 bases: TGTGCCAGCAGTACCGGACAGGGAAGCGAAAAACTGTTTTTT. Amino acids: CASSTGQGSEKLFF. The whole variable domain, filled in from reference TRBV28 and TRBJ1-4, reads DVKVTQSSRYLVKRTGEKVFLECVQDMDHENMFWYRQDPGLGLRLIYFSYDVKMKEKGDIPEGYSVSREKKERFSLILESASTNQTSMYLCASSTGQGSEKLFFGSGTQLSVL.

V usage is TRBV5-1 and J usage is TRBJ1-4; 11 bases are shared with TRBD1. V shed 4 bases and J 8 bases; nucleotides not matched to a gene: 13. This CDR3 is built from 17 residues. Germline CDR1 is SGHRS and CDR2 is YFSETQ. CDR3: CASSLRAAGTGGEKLFF. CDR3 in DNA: TGCGCCAGCAGCCTAAGAGCCGCCGGGACAGGGGGAGAAAAACTGTTTTTT.

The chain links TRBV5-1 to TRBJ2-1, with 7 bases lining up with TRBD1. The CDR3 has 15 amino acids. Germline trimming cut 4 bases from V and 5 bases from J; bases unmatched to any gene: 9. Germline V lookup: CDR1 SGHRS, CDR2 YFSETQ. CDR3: CASSPRTGLDNEQFF. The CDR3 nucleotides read TGCGCCAGCAGCCCAAGGACAGGTTTGGACAATGAGCAGTTCTTC. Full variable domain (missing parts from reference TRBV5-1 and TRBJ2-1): KAGVTQTPRYLIKTRGQQVTLSCSPISGHRSVSWYQQTPGQGLQFLFEYFSETQRNKGNFPGRFSGRQFSNSRSEMNVSTLELGDSALYLCASSPRTGLDNEQFFGPGTRLTVL.

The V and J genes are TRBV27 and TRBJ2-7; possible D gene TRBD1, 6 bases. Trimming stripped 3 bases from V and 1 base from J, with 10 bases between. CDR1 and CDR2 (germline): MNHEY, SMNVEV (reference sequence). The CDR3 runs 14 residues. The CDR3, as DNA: TGTGCCAGCAGTTTCAGGGGCTCTTCCTACGAGCAGTACTTC. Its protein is CASSFRGSSYEQYF.

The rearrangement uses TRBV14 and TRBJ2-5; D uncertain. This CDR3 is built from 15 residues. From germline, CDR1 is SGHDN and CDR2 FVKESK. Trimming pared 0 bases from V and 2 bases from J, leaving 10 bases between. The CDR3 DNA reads TGTGCCAGCAGCCAAGATCAGTCGTATCAAGAGACCCAGTACTTC. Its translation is CASSQDQSYQETQYF.

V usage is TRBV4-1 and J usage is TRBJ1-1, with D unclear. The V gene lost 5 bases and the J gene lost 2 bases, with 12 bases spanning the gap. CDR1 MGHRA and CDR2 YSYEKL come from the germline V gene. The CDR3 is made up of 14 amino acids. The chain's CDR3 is CASSVSPVNTEAFF. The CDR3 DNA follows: TGCGCCAGCAGCGTTTCCCCAGTAAACACTGAAGCTTTCTTT.

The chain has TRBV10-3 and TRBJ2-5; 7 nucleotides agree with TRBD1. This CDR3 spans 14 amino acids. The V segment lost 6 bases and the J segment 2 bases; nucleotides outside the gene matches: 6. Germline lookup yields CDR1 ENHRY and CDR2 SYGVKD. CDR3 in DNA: TGTGCCATCAGCCCCGGGACAGCTCAAGAGACCCAGTACTTC. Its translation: CAISPGTAQETQYF.

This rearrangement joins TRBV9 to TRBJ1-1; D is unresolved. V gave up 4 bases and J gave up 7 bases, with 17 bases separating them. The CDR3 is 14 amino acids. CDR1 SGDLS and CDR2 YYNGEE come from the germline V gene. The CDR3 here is CASSPIQGRFEAFF. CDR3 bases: TGTGCCAGCAGCCCGATACAAGGGAGGTTTGAAGCTTTCTTT.

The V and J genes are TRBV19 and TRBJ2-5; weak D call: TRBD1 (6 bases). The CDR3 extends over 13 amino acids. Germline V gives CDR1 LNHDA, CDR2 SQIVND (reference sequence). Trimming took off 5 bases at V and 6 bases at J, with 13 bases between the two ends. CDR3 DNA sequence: TGTGCCAGTAGTGGGGGCCTCGGGCAGACCCAGTACTTC. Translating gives CASSGGLGQTQYF.

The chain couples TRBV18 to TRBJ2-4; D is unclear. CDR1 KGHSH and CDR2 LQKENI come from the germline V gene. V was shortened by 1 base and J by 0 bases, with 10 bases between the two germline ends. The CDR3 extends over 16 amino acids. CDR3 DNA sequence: TGTGCCAGCTCACCACGGCATATCCTAGCCAAAAACATTCAGTACTTC. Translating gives CASSPRHILAKNIQYF.

The CDR3 protein is CASSYGRADTQYF. CDR3 DNA sequence: TGTGCCAGCAGTTACGGGAGGGCAGATACGCAGTATTTT. This chain uses TRBV6-5 with TRBJ2-3; TRBD2 matches at 7 bases. V dropped 2 bases and J dropped 4; count of bases not matched to a gene: 0. CDR1 MNHEY and CDR2 SVGAGI come from the germline V gene. This CDR3 comprises 13 residues.

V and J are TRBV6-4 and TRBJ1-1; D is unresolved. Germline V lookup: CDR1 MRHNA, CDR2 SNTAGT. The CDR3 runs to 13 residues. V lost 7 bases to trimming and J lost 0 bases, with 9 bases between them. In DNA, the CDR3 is TGTGCCAGCAAAGAGTATATGAACACTGAAGCTTTCTTT. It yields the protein CASKEYMNTEAFF.

CDR3 sequence (DNA): TGCGCCTCCATGGCTTTCACCGGGGAGCTGTTTTTT. It codes for CASMAFTGELFF. The chain uses TRBV4-1 and TRBJ2-2; D call uncertain. The CDR3 is 12 amino acids. Deletions cut 11 bases from V and 4 bases from J, with 11 bases between. The germline gives CDR1 MGHRA, CDR2 YSYEKL.

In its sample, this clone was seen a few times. In DNA form, the CDR3 reads TGTGCCAGCAACTTTCGGGACACCTCGCCCAACTACGAGCAGTACTTC. Its protein is CASNFRDTSPNYEQYF. The rearrangement links TRBV7-9 to TRBJ2-7; tentative D call: TRBD1 (6 bases). The CDR3 is 16 amino acids. V was trimmed by 7 bases and J by 3 bases, leaving 22 bases between them. In germline, CDR1 is SEHNR, CDR2 FQNEAQ (reference sequence).

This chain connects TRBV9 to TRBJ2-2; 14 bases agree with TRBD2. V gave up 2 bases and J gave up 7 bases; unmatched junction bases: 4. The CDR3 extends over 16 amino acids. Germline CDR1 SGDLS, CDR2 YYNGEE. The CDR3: CASSVKGTSGSGELFF. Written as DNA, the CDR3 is TGTGCCAGCAGCGTGAAGGGGACTAGCGGGAGCGGGGAGCTGTTTTTT.

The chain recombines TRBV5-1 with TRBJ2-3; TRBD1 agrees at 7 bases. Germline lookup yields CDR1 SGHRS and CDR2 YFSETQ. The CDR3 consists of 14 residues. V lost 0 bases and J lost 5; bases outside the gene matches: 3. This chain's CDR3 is CASSLEGAQDTQYF. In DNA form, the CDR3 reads TGCGCCAGCAGCTTGGAGGGGGCGCAAGATACGCAGTATTTT.

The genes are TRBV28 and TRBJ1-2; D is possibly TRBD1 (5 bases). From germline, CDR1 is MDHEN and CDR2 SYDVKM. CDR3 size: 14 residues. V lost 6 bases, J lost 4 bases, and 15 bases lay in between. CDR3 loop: CASSPDGRGYGYTF. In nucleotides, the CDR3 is TGTGCCAGCAGCCCGGACGGAAGGGGCTATGGCTACACCTTC.

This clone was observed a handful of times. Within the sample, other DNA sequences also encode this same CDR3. CDR3 loop: CASSPSSSYNEQFF. CDR3 bases: TGTGCCAGCAGCCCCTCGAGCTCCTACAATGAGCAGTTCTTC. This chain joins TRBV27 and TRBJ2-1; D is unclear. Germline CDR1 is MNHEY and CDR2 is SMNVEV (reference sequence). There are 14 residues in the CDR3. Deletions cut 6 bases from V and 0 bases from J, with 9 bases between.

The CDR3 is CASSSTGTGGNEQFF. CDR3 sequence (DNA): TGCGCCAGCAGCTCCACCGGGACAGGGGGCAATGAGCAGTTCTTC. V and J are TRBV5-1 and TRBJ2-1; TRBD1 matches 11 bases. The CDR3 is made up of 15 amino acids. Germline CDR1 reads SGHRS; CDR2 reads YFSETQ. The V gene end was trimmed by 3 bases and the J gene end by 6 bases; junction bases not matched to a gene: 5.

The CDR3 protein is CASSPDGDEQYF. CDR3 bases: TGTGCCAGCAGCCCGGACGGGGACGAGCAGTACTTC. The rearrangement links TRBV9 to TRBJ2-7, with D perhaps matching TRBD2 (5 bases). The V and J ends lost 4 bases and 5 bases respectively, with 10 bases between them. Germline CDR1 SGDLS, CDR2 YYNGEE. This CDR3 region has 12 residues.

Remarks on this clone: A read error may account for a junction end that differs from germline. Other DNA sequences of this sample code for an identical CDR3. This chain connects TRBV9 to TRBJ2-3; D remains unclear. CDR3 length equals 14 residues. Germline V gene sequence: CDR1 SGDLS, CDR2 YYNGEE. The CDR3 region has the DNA TGTGCCAGCAGCGTAGGATTTAGCCCAGATACACAGTATTTT. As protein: CASSVGFSPDTQYF.

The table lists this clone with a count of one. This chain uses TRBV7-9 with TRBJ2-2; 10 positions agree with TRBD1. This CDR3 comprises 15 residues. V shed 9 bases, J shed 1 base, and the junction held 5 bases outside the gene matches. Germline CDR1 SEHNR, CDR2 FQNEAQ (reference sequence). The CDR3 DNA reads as TGTGCCAGGGGGACAGGGGCAAAGAACACCGGGGAGCTGTTTTTT. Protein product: CARGTGAKNTGELFF.

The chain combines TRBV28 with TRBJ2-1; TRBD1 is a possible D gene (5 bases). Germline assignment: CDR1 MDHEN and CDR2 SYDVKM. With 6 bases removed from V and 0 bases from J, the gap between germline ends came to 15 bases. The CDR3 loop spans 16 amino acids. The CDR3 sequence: CASRSGADSSYNEQFF. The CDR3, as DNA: TGTGCCAGCAGATCTGGGGCAGACAGCTCCTACAATGAGCAGTTCTTC.

As DNA, the CDR3 is TGTGCCTGGAGTGGCAGTAATTCACCCCTCCACTTT. Encoded protein: CAWSGSNSPLHF. The chain couples TRBV30 to TRBJ1-6; no clear D gene. Trimming cost V 1 base and J 6 bases, with 4 bases left between them. CDR1 and CDR2 from the germline V gene are GTSNPN and SVGIG (reference sequence). This CDR3 comprises 12 residues.